Detailed here is one T cell receptor (beta chain). Clinical histories supplied by participants themselves formed the basis of cohort assignment. Sequencing used immunoSEQ multiplex PCR; TCRdb keeps in-frame clones, though not all of them. Of hundreds of thousands of clones in the sample, 90% were seen once. This record belongs to a study of blood T cell repertoires in COVID-19. The CDR3 totals 15 residues. Germline V gene data show CDR1 as SEHNR and CDR2 as FQNEAQ (reference sequence). Trimming removed 5 bases from V and 0 bases from J, with 11 bases in between. The V call is TRBV7-9, the J call TRBJ1-3, with TRBD1 as a possible D gene (5 bases). The receptor comes from a woman in her late teens or twenties with acute COVID-19. Sample: PBMCs or T cells enriched from blood (not recorded which). CDR3 residues: CASSPWTSSGNTIYF. The DNA of the CDR3 is TGTGCCAGCAGCCCGTGGACAAGCTCTGGAAACACCATATATTTT. The variable domain in full, completed from reference TRBV7-9 and TRBJ1-3, reads DTGVSQNPRHKITKRGQNVTFRCDPISEHNRLYWYRQTLGQGPEFLTYFQNEAQLEKSRLLSDRFSAERPKGSFSTLEIQRTEQGDSAMYLCASSPWTSSGNTIYFGEGSWLTVV.